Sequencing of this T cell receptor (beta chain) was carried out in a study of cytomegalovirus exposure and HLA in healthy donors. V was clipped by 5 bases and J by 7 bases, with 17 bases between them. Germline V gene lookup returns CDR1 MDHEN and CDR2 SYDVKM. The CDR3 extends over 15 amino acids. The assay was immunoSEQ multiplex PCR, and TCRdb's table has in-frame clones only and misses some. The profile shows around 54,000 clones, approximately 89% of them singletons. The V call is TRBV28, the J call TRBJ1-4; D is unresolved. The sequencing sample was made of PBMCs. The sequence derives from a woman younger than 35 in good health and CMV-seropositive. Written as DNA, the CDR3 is TGTGCCAGCAGTCGTCAATTTCCCGACTCTGAAAAACTGTTTTTT. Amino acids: CASSRQFPDSEKLFF.